This T cell receptor (beta chain) was profiled in a study of T cells in localized non-small cell lung cancer. The CDR3 spans 12 residues. Germline-derived CDR1 and CDR2 are WSHSY and SAAADI. The V end lost 7 bases, the J end lost 4 bases, and 11 bases lay between the germline ends. The table came from immunoSEQ multiplex PCR; TCRdb's copy has only in-frame clones and leaves some out. Of 75,000 to 90,000 clones listed, about four fifths were seen once; the top ten hold around 2.8%. Source: peripheral blood, taken before any cancer treatment. This chain uses TRBV10-2 with TRBJ2-7; tentatively, D is TRBD1 or TRBD2 (6 bases each). The clonotype was recovered from a man aged 40 to 70 with stage I lung adenocarcinoma. CDR3 protein: CASKKGGYEQYF. The CDR3 nucleotides read TGCGCCAGCAAAAAGGGGGGTTACGAGCAGTACTTC.